This TCR beta chain was recorded in a study of T cell responses to AZD1222 COVID-19 vaccine. Broader study findings: At study baseline, merely more than 5 AZD1222 recipients were seropositive. Spike-wide coverage was observed for vaccine-associated CD4 TCRs, with dominant responses at 160-218 and 743-854.

Repertoires were generated with immunoSEQ multiplex PCR, while TCRdb's copy carries only in-frame clones and drops some. The sample records 100,000 to 150,000 clones, 70% to 90% being singletons. In the case of this clone: Antigen: not known.

The ends lost 4 bases at V and 6 bases at J; junction bases unmatched: 20. Germline assignment: CDR1 SGHDT and CDR2 YYEEEE. This CDR3 has 18 amino acids. The chain employs TRBV5-6 and TRBJ1-2, with 8 bases identical to TRBD1. The sample in question was peripheral blood, obtained on day 0 of AZD1222 vaccination. This TCR derives from an adult in good health. CDR3 coding DNA: TGTGCCAGCAGCCTAGGGGCGGCATTAAACAGGGGGTTAAATGGCTACACCTTC. As protein: CASSLGAALNRGLNGYTF.